A single sample is the source of the 14 T cell receptor beta chains below, sequenced in a study of neurological immune-mediated disorders. One entry per CDR3 protein results from TCRdb running MiXCR on the 5' RACE reads. The sample has roughly 4,000 distinct CDR3 sequences, 32% seen once. Specimen: CD8+ T cells from blood. The receptors come from a man aged 45 to 65 with HTLV-1-associated myelopathy (HAM/TSP).

This clonotype occurred many times. This chain connects TRBV20-1 to TRBJ2-1, with TRBD1 matching over 8 bases. V lost 4 bases, J lost 3 bases, and 8 bases stayed unmatched. This CDR3 has 15 amino acids. Germline values: CDR1 DFQATT, CDR2 SNEGSKA (reference sequence). The CDR3 region is CSANGRDRGYNEQFF. The CDR3 DNA sequence: TGCAGTGCTAATGGGAGAGACAGGGGCTACAATGAGCAGTTCTTC.

In this sample, this clonotype turned up many times. V gene TRBV13 combines with J gene TRBJ1-3, with TRBD1 matching 7 bases. J lost 3 bases, V lost 4 bases, and 0 bases had no gene match. Germline V gives CDR1 PRHDT, CDR2 FYEKMQ (reference sequence). There are 13 residues in the CDR3. CDR3 loop: CASSWTGGNTIYF. The CDR3 region has the DNA TGTGCCAGCAGCTGGACAGGTGGAAACACCATATATTTT.

A few counts support this clonotype. This chain connects TRBV7-6 to TRBJ1-1, with 9 positions matching TRBD1. Per the germline V gene, CDR1 is SGHVS and CDR2 is FNYEAQ. The trim removed 3 bases at V and 8 bases at J, leaving 4 bases unmatched. This CDR3 has 13 residues. In DNA form, the CDR3 reads TGTGCCAGCAGCTTGGGACAGGGTGGGGAAGCTTTCTTT. The encoded protein is CASSLGQGGEAFF.

This chain connects TRBV7-8 to TRBJ2-1; D possibly matches TRBD1 or TRBD2 (6 bases each). The CDR3 runs to 13 residues. Between the trimmed V and J ends, which lost 9 bases and 0 bases, there was a span of 9 bases. Germline V lookup: CDR1 SGHVS, CDR2 FQNEAQ. The CDR3 bases are TGTGCCAGTGGAGGGGGCTCCTACAATGAGCAGTTCTTC. Protein sequence: CASGGGSYNEQFF.

This clonotype is deemed medium-sized (0.01 to 0.1%). The V gene is TRBV7-8, the J gene TRBJ1-4; 7 bases align to TRBD1. CDR1 is SGHVS, CDR2 FQNEAQ, per germline. Trimming at V came to 5 bases and at J to 6 bases, leaving 6 bases not matched to a gene. There are 14 residues in the CDR3. The CDR3 DNA follows: TGTGCCAGCAGCCTGACAGGGCTTGATGAAAAACTGTTTTTT. This encodes CASSLTGLDEKLFF. The variable domain in full, with the rest retrieved from reference TRBV7-8 and TRBJ1-4, is GAGVSQSPRYKVAKRGQDVALRCDPISGHVSLFWYQQALGQGPEFLTYFQNEAQLDKSGLPSDRFFAERPEGSVSTLKIQRTQQEDSAVYLCASSLTGLDEKLFFGSGTQLSVL.

The sample holds many counts of this clonotype. The V call is TRBV5-1, the J call TRBJ2-1, with a weak D call TRBD2 (6 bases). CDR3 length: 15 residues. Trimming left V 4 bases short and J 0 bases short, with 11 bases between. Germline values: CDR1 SGHRS, CDR2 YFSETQ. The CDR3 DNA sequence: TGCGCCAGCAGCACCGAGACTAGCTCCTACAATGAGCAGTTCTTC. This codes for CASSTETSSYNEQFF.

This chain links TRBV4-1 with TRBJ1-5; D ambiguous. The CDR3 spans 16 residues. V was cut by 1 base and J by 0 bases, with 10 bases left in between. The V gene's germline CDR1 is MGHRA and CDR2 YSYEKL. CDR3 bases: TGCGCCAGCAGCCAAGTAGGAGGTTATAGCAATCAGCCCCAGCATTTT. Translated: CASSQVGGYSNQPQHF.

In this sample, this clonotype turned up a few times. The CDR3 sequence is CASSSQGGDTEAFF. DNA for the CDR3: TGCGCCAGCAGCTCACAGGGTGGCGACACTGAAGCTTTCTTT. This chain joins TRBV5-1 and TRBJ1-1, with D possibly being TRBD1 (6 bases). Germline V gene data show CDR1 as SGHRS and CDR2 as YFSETQ. V lost 3 bases to trimming and J lost 3 bases, with 12 bases between them. The CDR3 length is 14 residues.

Relative to its sample, this clonotype is medium-sized. The chain has TRBV5-6 and TRBJ1-3; D is unresolved. Trimming left V 2 bases short and J 0 bases short, with 9 bases between. The V gene's germline CDR1 is SGHDT and CDR2 YYEEEE. The CDR3 totals 15 residues. Here the CDR3 reads CASSFSTASGNTIYF. The CDR3 DNA reads as TGTGCCAGCAGCTTCTCCACAGCCTCTGGAAACACCATATATTTT.

This clonotype was detected once. This chain joins TRBV27 and TRBJ1-2; maybe TRBD1 (6 bases). The CDR3 has 14 amino acids. V gave up 6 bases and J gave up 4 bases, with 15 bases separating them. The germline V gene encodes CDR1 MNHEY and CDR2 SMNVEV (reference sequence). The CDR3 spells CASSLGGMGYGYTF. CDR3 nucleotides: TGTGCCAGCAGCCTAGGGGGAATGGGCTATGGCTACACCTTC.

This clonotype was observed at least ten times. This rearrangement joins TRBV5-1 to TRBJ2-7, with TRBD1 as a possible D gene (6 bases). Germline-derived CDR1 and CDR2 are SGHRS and YFSETQ. The V end lost 0 bases, the J end lost 6 bases, and 13 bases lay between the germline ends. The CDR3 is made up of 14 amino acids. The CDR3 is CASSLAGTTGEQYF. CDR3 DNA: TGCGCCAGCAGCTTGGCGGGGACAACGGGCGAGCAGTACTTC.

This rearrangement joins TRBV20-1 to TRBJ2-1, with D maybe TRBD1 (6 bases). This CDR3 comprises 14 residues. Germline V gene lookup returns CDR1 DFQATT and CDR2 SNEGSKA (reference sequence). The V end lost 1 base, the J end lost 10 bases, and 17 bases lay between the germline ends. As DNA, the CDR3 is TGCAGTGCTAGAGCGGGGAAGGGGGTCGGGGAGCAGTTCTTC. It specifies CSARAGKGVGEQFF.

V usage is TRBV4-2 and J usage is TRBJ2-1, with a weak D call TRBD2 (7 bases). Trimming pared 8 bases from V and 15 bases from J, leaving 23 bases between. Per the germline V gene, CDR1 is LGHNA and CDR2 is YNFKEQ. The CDR3 spans 13 residues. This chain's CDR3 is CASQDSGGGLPFF. In DNA, the CDR3 is TGTGCCAGCCAAGATTCAGGCGGGGGCCTCCCGTTCTTC.

This clonotype was picked up many times. DNA of the CDR3: TGTGCCACCTGGGGGCTAGCGGGAGGGCCTATTAGCTCCTACAATGAGCAGTTCTTC. Translation gives CATWGLAGGPISSYNEQFF. V is TRBV28 and J is TRBJ2-1; 12 nucleotides align to TRBD2. This CDR3 contains 19 residues. The germline V gene has CDR1 MDHEN and CDR2 SYDVKM. After removal of 10 bases from V and 0 bases from J, the junction contained 16 bases not matched to a gene.